This T cell receptor beta chain was identified during a study of tumor and adjacent non-tumor tissue in lung cancer. No cell sorting was done before RNA was extracted from the tissue. The sample holds many counts of this clonotype. The CDR3 length is 16 residues. Germline CDR1 reads MDHEN; CDR2 reads SYDVKM. V gave up 2 bases and J gave up 5 bases; unmatched junction bases: 8. TCRbeta libraries were built with three rounds of nested PCR, modified from ARM-PCR. TCRdb redid the calling of the multiplex PCR reads with MiXCR, one entry per CDR3 protein. The sample shows approximately 120,000 distinct CDR3 sequences, around 80% of them seen only once.

The sequence came from a woman in her fifties or sixties with non-small cell lung cancer. The chain combines TRBV28 with TRBJ2-3; 9 nucleotides align to TRBD2. The material sequenced was lung tumor tissue. This chain's CDR3 is CASSLLGGGAVDTQYF. The CDR3 nucleotides are TGTGCCAGCAGTTTACTGGGCGGGGGGGCTGTAGATACGCAGTATTTT.